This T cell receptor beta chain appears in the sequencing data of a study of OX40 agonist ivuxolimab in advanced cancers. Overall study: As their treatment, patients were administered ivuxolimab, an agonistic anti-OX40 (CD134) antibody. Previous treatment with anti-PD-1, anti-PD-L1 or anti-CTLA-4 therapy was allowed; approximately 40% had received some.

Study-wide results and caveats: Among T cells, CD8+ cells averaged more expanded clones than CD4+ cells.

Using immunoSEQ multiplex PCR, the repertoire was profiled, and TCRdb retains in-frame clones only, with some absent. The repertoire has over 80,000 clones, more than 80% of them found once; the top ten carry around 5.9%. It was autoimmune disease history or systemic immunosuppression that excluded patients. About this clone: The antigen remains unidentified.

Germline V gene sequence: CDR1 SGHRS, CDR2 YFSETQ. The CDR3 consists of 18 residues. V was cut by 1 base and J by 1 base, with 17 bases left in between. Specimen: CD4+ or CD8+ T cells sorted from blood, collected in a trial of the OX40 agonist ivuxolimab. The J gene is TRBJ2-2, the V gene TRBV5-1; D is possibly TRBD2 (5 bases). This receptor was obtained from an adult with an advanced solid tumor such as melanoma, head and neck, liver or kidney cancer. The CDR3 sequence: CASSLPPEEAVNTGELFF. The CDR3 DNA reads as TGCGCCAGCAGCTTGCCCCCCGAGGAAGCGGTGAACACCGGGGAGCTGTTTTTT. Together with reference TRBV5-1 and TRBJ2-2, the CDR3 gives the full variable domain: KAGVTQTPRYLIKTRGQQVTLSCSPISGHRSVSWYQQTPGQGLQFLFEYFSETQRNKGNFPGRFSGRQFSNSRSEMNVSTLELGDSALYLCASSLPPEEAVNTGELFFGEGSRLTVL.